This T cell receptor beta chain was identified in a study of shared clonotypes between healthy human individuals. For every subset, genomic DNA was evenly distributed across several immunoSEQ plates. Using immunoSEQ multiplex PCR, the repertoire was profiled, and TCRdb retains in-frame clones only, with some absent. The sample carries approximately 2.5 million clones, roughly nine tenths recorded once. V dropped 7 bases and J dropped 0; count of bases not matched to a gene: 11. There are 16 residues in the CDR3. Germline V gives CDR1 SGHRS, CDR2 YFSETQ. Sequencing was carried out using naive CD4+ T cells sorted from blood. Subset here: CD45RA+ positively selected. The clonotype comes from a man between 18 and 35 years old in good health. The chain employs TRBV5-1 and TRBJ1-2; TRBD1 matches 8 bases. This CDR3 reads CASRLDRAGANYGYTF. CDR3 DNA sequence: TGCGCCAGCCGACTGGACAGGGCTGGAGCTAACTATGGCTACACCTTC. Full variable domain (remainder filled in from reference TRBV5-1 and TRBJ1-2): KAGVTQTPRYLIKTRGQQVTLSCSPISGHRSVSWYQQTPGQGLQFLFEYFSETQRNKGNFPGRFSGRQFSNSRSEMNVSTLELGDSALYLCASRLDRAGANYGYTFGSGTRLTVV.